This passage covers 15 T cell receptor beta chains from one sample sequenced in a study of T cell responses to AZD1222 COVID-19 vaccine. Measured with immunoSEQ multiplex PCR; TCRdb has only the in-frame clones, and not every one. The sample lists fewer than 150,000 clones, around 90% occurring once. The material sequenced was peripheral blood, taken 28 days after the second AZD1222 dose. The receptors were sampled from an adult who received the AZD1222 COVID-19 vaccine.

The CDR3 region has the DNA TGTGCCAGCAGCATCTCGGGGGGCCACGCCGTGTTAGAGACCCAGTACTTC. Its translation is CASSISGGHAVLETQYF. The rearrangement uses TRBV9 and TRBJ2-5; a possible D gene is TRBD2 (7 bases). Germline-derived CDR1 and CDR2 are SGDLS and YYNGEE. V lost 4 bases to trimming and J lost 4 bases, with 23 bases between them. The CDR3 has 17 residues.

The sample holds one count of this clone. The V call is TRBV4-2, the J call TRBJ1-1; 7 nucleotides match TRBD1. Looked up from germline, CDR1 is LGHNA and CDR2 is YNFKEQ. There are 17 residues in the CDR3. Germline trimming cut 1 base from V and 8 bases from J; bases unmatched to any gene: 16. This CDR3 is CASSQGIDRVDRWEAFF. As DNA, the CDR3 is TGTGCCAGCAGCCAAGGGATAGACAGGGTAGATAGGTGGGAAGCTTTCTTT.

This chain uses TRBV7-2 with TRBJ2-7; D is unresolved. The CDR3 runs 14 residues. V was clipped by 1 base and J by 0 bases, with 7 bases between them. Germline-derived CDR1 and CDR2 are SGHTA and FQGNSA. Here the CDR3 DNA reads TGTGCCAGCAGCTTAGGGGCCATCTCCTACGAGCAGTACTTC. It specifies CASSLGAISYEQYF.

This sequence joins TRBV27 and TRBJ2-7, with TRBD2 matching over 9 bases. V gave up 0 bases and J gave up 1 base; unmatched junction bases: 7. Germline V CDR1 and CDR2: MNHEY, SMNVEV (reference sequence). This CDR3 contains 17 residues. DNA for the CDR3: TGTGCCAGCAGTTTATCGACGGCGGGAGGGCGATCCTACGAGCAGTACTTC. Protein product: CASSLSTAGGRSYEQYF.

V gene TRBV30 combines with J gene TRBJ2-3; 7 bases are shared with TRBD2. Germline V lookup: CDR1 GTSNPN, CDR2 SVGIG (reference sequence). The CDR3 consists of 15 residues. After removal of 0 bases from V and 4 bases from J, the junction contained 7 bases not matched to a gene. This chain's CDR3 is CAWSVGGSYADTQYF. DNA of the CDR3: TGTGCCTGGAGTGTTGGCGGGAGTTACGCAGATACGCAGTATTTT.

The chain employs TRBV28 and TRBJ2-2; TRBD1 might be the D (5 bases). Germline CDR1 is MDHEN and CDR2 is SYDVKM. The CDR3 spans 14 residues. Trimming removed 6 bases from V and 3 bases from J, with 11 bases in between. This CDR3 is CASSPSGYTGELFF. CDR3 nucleotide sequence: TGTGCCAGCAGCCCGTCAGGGTACACCGGGGAGCTGTTTTTT.

CDR3 bases: TGTGCCAGCAGCTTAGATGGGACAGGGATTAGGGAGCTGTTTTTT. Protein: CASSLDGTGIRELFF. The V gene is TRBV7-2, the J gene TRBJ2-2, with TRBD1 matching over 9 bases. V shed 1 base, J shed 9 bases, and the junction held 6 bases outside the gene matches. The CDR3 sequence is 15 residues long. The germline V gene has CDR1 SGHTA and CDR2 FQGNSA. Drawing the rest from reference TRBV7-2 and TRBJ2-2, the complete variable domain is GAGVSQSPSNKVTEKGKDVELRCDPISGHTALYWYRQSLGQGLEFLIYFQGNSAPDKSGLPSDRFSAERTGGSVSTLTIQRTQQEDSAVYLCASSLDGTGIRELFFGEGSRLTVL.

The rearrangement joins TRBV5-1 to TRBJ2-7; TRBD2 agrees at 11 bases. Germline-derived CDR1 and CDR2 are SGHRS and YFSETQ. The trim removed 0 bases at V and 4 bases at J, leaving 3 bases unmatched. This CDR3 has 15 amino acids. CDR3 coding DNA: TGCGCCAGCAGCTTGGTGACTAGCGGGATGTACGAGCAGTACTTC. This translates into CASSLVTSGMYEQYF.

For the CDR3, the DNA is TGCGCCAGCAGTTTCGGGGGGGCCGGGACCGGGGAGCTGTTTTTT. This encodes CASSFGGAGTGELFF. The genes are TRBV5-1 and TRBJ2-2, with 8 nucleotides matching TRBD2. This CDR3 has 15 amino acids. With V trimmed by 5 bases and J by 5 bases, 8 bases remained unmatched. The germline V gene encodes CDR1 SGHRS and CDR2 YFSETQ.

The chain has TRBV23-1 and TRBJ1-5; D gene unclear. TRBV23-1 is filed as an ORF, its function uncertain. The V end lost 7 bases, the J end lost 2 bases, and 15 bases lay between the germline ends. This CDR3 has 15 residues. CDR3 nucleotide sequence: TGCGCCAGCATGGTGGGTGGTGGGGGCAATCAGCCCCAGCATTTT. Amino acids: CASMVGGGGNQPQHF.

This clone was seen only once. The genes are TRBV5-1 and TRBJ2-5, with 8 bases aligning to TRBD2. Germline-derived CDR1 and CDR2 are SGHRS and YFSETQ. Trimming cost V 0 bases and J 1 base; bases outside gene matches: 2. This CDR3 has 15 residues. As DNA, the CDR3 is TGCGCCAGCAGCTTGGACGCGGGAGGCCAAGAGACCCAGTACTTC. It is translated as CASSLDAGGQETQYF.

The chain is built from TRBV19 and TRBJ2-1; 9 bases map to TRBD2. Per germline, CDR1 LNHDA and CDR2 SQIVND (reference sequence). This CDR3 is built from 13 residues. V was pared by 9 bases and J by 6 bases, with 6 bases of the junction left unmatched. CDR3 sequence: CARGAGGLNEQFF. The CDR3 DNA reads TGTGCCAGGGGGGCGGGGGGGCTCAATGAGCAGTTCTTC.

The V gene is TRBV7-9, the J gene TRBJ1-1; the match to TRBD1 covers 7 bases. Germline-derived CDR1 and CDR2 are SEHNR and FQNEAQ (reference sequence). V shed 5 bases and J 1 base; nucleotides not matched to a gene: 7. The CDR3 is 15 residues long. Here the CDR3 DNA reads TGTGCCAGCAGCCCGACGACAGGGAAGAACACTGAAGCTTTCTTT. This codes for CASSPTTGKNTEAFF.

The chain has TRBV11-2 and TRBJ2-3; 7 bases match TRBD2. This CDR3 is built from 14 residues. J lost 7 bases, V lost 1 base, and 5 bases had no gene match. Germline CDR1 and CDR2: SGHAT and FQNNGV. The DNA for the CDR3 is TGTGCCAGCAGCTTAGGGGGGGGTGTTAATACGCAGTATTTT. Translated: CASSLGGGVNTQYF.

V gene TRBV6-2 or TRBV6-3 combines with J gene TRBJ1-1; a possible D gene is TRBD1 (6 bases). This CDR3 spans 18 amino acids. With 1 base removed from V and 1 base from J, the gap between germline ends came to 19 bases. Per germline, CDR1 MNHEY and CDR2 SVGEGT. The CDR3 sequence is CASSYFPGTRPENTEAFF. CDR3 nucleotides: TGTGCCAGCAGTTACTTCCCCGGGACAAGACCTGAGAACACTGAAGCTTTCTTT.